This TCR beta chain was found in a study of blood T cell repertoires in COVID-19. This clone was counted only a few times. Under the authors' procedure: From reference gene primer amplification, estimates of nucleated cell counts were derived. Clones were read by immunoSEQ multiplex PCR, and TCRdb kept only the in-frame ones, dropping some. The V and J calls and clone size were taken over from that table, and D and trimming were inferred from the DNA. The sample has over 80,000 clones, approximately 71% seen once; the top ten hold about 4%. The material sequenced was peripheral blood. This sequence originates from a woman aged 45 to 65 with acute or convalescent COVID-19.

The CDR3 here is CASSQEAGYANQPQHF. CDR3 DNA sequence: TGCGCCAGCAGCCAAGAGGCGGGGTATGCCAATCAGCCCCAGCATTTT. The rearrangement joins TRBV4-3 to TRBJ1-5; the D is unclear. Germline V lookup: CDR1 LGHNA, CDR2 YSLEER. The CDR3 consists of 16 residues. The V gene lost 0 bases and the J gene lost 3 bases, with 12 bases spanning the gap.